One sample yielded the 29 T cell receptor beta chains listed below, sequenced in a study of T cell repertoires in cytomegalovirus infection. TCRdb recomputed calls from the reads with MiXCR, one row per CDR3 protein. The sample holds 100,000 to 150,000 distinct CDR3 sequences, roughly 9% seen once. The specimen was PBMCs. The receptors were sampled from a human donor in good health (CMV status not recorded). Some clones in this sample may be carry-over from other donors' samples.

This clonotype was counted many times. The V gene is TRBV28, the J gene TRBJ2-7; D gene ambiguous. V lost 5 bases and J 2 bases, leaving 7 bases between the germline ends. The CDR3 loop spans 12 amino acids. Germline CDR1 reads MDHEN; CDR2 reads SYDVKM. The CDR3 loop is CASSRTPYEQYF. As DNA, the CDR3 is TGTGCCAGCAGTCGAACCCCCTACGAGCAGTACTTC. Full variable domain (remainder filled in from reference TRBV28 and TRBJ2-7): DVKVTQSSRYLVKRTGEKVFLECVQDMDHENMFWYRQDPGLGLRLIYFSYDVKMKEKGDIPEGYSVSREKKERFSLILESASTNQTSMYLCASSRTPYEQYFGPGTRLTVT.

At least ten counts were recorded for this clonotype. The CDR3 loop reads CASSLNGVNTEAFF. As DNA, the CDR3 is TGTGCCAGCAGTTTAAATGGGGTGAACACTGAAGCTTTCTTT. V is TRBV28 and J is TRBJ1-1; D uncertain. CDR1 MDHEN and CDR2 SYDVKM come from the germline V gene. V was shortened by 2 bases and J by 0 bases, with 7 bases between the two germline ends. The CDR3 sequence is 14 residues long.

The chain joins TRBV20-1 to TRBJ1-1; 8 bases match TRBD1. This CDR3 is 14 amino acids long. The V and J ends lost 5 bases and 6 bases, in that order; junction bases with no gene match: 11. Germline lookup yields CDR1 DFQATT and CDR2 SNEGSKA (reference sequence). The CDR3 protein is CSAPPGTGVAEAFF. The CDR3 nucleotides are TGCAGTGCTCCCCCCGGGACAGGAGTCGCTGAAGCTTTCTTT.

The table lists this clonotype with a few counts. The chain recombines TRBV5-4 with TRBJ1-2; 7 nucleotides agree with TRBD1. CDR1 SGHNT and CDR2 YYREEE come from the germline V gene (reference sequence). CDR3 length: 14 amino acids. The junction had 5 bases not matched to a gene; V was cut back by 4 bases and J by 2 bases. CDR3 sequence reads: CASSPGQENYGYTF. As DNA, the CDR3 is TGTGCCAGCAGCCCTGGACAGGAGAACTATGGCTACACCTTC.

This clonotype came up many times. CDR3 nucleotides: TGTGCCAGCAGCTTGTCAAGGCAGGCCACTCTGGGAAACACCATATATTTT. This gives the protein CASSLSRQATLGNTIYF. This rearrangement joins TRBV7-2 to TRBJ1-3; no definite D call. The CDR3 consists of 17 residues. CDR1 and CDR2 (germline): SGHTA, FQGNSA. V lost 3 bases and J lost 4, with 19 bases in between.

The CDR3 reads CASTSEGGLNTGELFF. In nucleotides, the CDR3 is TGCGCCAGCACCTCGGAGGGGGGCCTAAACACCGGGGAGCTGTTTTTT. This chain joins TRBV5-1 and TRBJ2-2, with D perhaps TRBD1 or TRBD2 (6 bases each). The CDR3 runs 16 residues. The germline V gene encodes CDR1 SGHRS and CDR2 YFSETQ. V was shortened by 6 bases and J by 2 bases, with 17 bases between the two germline ends. Using reference TRBV5-1 and TRBJ2-2 for the parts outside the CDR3, the full variable domain is KAGVTQTPRYLIKTRGQQVTLSCSPISGHRSVSWYQQTPGQGLQFLFEYFSETQRNKGNFPGRFSGRQFSNSRSEMNVSTLELGDSALYLCASTSEGGLNTGELFFGEGSRLTVL.

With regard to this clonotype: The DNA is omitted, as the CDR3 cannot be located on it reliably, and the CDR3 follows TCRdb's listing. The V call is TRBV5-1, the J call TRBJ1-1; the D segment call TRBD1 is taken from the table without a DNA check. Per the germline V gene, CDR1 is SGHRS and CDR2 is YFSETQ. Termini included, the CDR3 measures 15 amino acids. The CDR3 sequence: CASSFGPGRNTEAFF.

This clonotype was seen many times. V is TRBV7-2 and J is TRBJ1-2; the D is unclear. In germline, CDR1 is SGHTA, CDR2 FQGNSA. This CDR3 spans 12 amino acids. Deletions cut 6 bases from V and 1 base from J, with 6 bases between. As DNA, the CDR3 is TGTGCCAGCAGGACCGATAACTATGGCTACACCTTC. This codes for CASRTDNYGYTF.

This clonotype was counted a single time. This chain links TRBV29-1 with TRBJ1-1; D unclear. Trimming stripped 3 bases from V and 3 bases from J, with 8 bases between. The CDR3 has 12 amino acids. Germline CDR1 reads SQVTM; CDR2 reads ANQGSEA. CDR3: CSVDGVDTEAFF. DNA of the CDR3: TGCAGCGTTGACGGGGTCGACACTGAAGCTTTCTTT. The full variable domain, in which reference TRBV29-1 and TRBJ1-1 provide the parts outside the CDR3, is SAVISQKPSRDICQRGTSLTIQCQVDSQVTMMFWYRQQPGQSLTLIATANQGSEATYESGFVIDKFPISRPNLTFSTLTVSNMSPEDSSIYLCSVDGVDTEAFFGQGTRLTVV.

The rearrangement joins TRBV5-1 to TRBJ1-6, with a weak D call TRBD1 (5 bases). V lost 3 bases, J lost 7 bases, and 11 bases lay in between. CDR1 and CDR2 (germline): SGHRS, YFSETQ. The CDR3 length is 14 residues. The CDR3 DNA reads TGCGCCAGCAGCTCGCGGGGGGAGAATTCACCCCTCCACTTT. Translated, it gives CASSSRGENSPLHF.

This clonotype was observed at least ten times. CDR3 amino acids: CASSETGTGSEKLFF. The CDR3 DNA follows: TGTGCCAGCAGCGAGACCGGGACAGGGAGTGAAAAACTGTTTTTT. This sequence joins TRBV11-2 and TRBJ1-4; 9 bases map to TRBD1. The CDR3 extends over 15 amino acids. Germline CDR1 reads SGHAT; CDR2 reads FQNNGV. V was clipped by 5 bases and J by 7 bases; unmatched bases: 8.

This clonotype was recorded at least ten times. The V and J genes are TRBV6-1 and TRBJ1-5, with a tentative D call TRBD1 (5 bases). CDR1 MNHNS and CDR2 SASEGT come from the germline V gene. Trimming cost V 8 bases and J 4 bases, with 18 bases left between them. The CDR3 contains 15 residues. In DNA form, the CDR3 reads TGTGCCAGCCGCCCCGAGTGGGGGACGAATCAGCCCCAGCATTTT. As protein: CASRPEWGTNQPQHF.

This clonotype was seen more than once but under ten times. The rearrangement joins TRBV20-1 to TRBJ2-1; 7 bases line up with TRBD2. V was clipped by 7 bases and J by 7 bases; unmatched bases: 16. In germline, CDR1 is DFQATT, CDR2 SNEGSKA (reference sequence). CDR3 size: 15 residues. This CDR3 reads CSVRKGEGWANEQFF. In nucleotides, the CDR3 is TGCAGTGTCAGAAAAGGGGAGGGGTGGGCGAATGAGCAGTTCTTC.

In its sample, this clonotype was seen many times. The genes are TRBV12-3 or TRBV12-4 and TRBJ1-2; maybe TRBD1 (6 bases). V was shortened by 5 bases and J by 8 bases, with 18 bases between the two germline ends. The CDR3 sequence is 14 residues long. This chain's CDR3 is CASSHTGLEVGYTF. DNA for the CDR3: TGTGCCAGCAGTCATACAGGGTTAGAGGTGGGCTACACCTTC.

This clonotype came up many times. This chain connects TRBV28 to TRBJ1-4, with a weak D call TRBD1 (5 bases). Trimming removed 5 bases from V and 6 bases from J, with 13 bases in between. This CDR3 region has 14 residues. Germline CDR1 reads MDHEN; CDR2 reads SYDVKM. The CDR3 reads CASSPGANDEKLFF. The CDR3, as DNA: TGTGCCAGCAGTCCCGGGGCAAACGATGAAAAACTGTTTTTT.

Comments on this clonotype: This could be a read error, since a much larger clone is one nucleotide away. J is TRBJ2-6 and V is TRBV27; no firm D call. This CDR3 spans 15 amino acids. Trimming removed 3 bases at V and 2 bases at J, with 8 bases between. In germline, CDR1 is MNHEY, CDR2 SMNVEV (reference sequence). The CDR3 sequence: CASSFRRTGANVLTF. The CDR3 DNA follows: TGTGCCAGCAGTTTCCGTCGGACTGGGGCCAACGTCCTGACTTTC.

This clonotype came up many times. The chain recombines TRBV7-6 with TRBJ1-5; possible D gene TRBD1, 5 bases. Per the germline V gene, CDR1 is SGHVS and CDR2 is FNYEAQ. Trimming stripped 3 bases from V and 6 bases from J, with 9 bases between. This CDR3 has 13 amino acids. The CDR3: CASSLAGTQPQHF. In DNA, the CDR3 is TGTGCCAGCAGCTTGGCAGGGACTCAGCCCCAGCATTTT.

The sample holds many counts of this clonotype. The CDR3 DNA is TGTGCCAGCAGCATGGGGGGGAGGCTTACTGAAGCTTTCTTT. This sequence encodes CASSMGGRLTEAFF. The chain recombines TRBV7-2 with TRBJ1-1, with D possibly being TRBD1 (5 bases). V lost 5 bases and J 5 bases, leaving 15 bases between the germline ends. The CDR3 extends over 14 amino acids. In germline, CDR1 is SGHTA, CDR2 FQGNSA.

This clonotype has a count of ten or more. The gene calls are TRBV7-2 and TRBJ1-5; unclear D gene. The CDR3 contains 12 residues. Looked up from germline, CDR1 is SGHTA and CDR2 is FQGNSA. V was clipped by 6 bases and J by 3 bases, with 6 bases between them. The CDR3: CASSYNNQPQHF. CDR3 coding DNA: TGTGCCAGCAGTTACAACAATCAGCCCCAGCATTTT.

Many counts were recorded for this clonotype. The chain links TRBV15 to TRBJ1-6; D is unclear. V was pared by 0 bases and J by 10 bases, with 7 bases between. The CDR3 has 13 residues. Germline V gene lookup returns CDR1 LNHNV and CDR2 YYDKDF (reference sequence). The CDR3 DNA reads TGTGCCACCAGCAGAGATCTTGGGTCACCCCTCCACTTT. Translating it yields CATSRDLGSPLHF.

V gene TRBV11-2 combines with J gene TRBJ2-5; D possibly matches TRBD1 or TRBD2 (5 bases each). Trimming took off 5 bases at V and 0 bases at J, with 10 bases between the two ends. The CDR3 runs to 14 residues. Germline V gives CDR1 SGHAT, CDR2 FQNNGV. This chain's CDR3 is CASSGGVYQETQYF. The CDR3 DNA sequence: TGTGCCAGCAGCGGGGGAGTGTACCAAGAGACCCAGTACTTC.

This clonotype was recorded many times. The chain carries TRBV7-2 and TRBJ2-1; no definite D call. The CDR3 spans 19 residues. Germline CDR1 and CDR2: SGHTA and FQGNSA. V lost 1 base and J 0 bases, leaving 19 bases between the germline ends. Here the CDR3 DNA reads TGTGCCAGCAGCTTAGAGGCAGAGCCAACCTCCTTCTCCTACAATGAGCAGTTCTTC. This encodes CASSLEAEPTSFSYNEQFF. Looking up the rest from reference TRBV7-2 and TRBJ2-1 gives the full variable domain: GAGVSQSPSNKVTEKGKDVELRCDPISGHTALYWYRQSLGQGLEFLIYFQGNSAPDKSGLPSDRFSAERTGGSVSTLTIQRTQQEDSAVYLCASSLEAEPTSFSYNEQFFGPGTRLTVL.

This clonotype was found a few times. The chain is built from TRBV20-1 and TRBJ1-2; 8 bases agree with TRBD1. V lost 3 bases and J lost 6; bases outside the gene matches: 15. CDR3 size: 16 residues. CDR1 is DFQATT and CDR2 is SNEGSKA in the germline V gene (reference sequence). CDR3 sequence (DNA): TGCAGTGCTAGTGGAAGGGACCGACAGGGGCGAGATGGCTACACCTTC. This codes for CSASGRDRQGRDGYTF.

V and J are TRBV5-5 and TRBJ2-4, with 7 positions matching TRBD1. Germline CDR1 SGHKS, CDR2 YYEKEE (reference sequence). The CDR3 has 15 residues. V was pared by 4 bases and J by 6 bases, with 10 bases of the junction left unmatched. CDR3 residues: CASSDTGTVLNIQYF. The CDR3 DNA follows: TGTGCCAGCAGCGATACCGGGACAGTCTTAAACATTCAGTACTTC.

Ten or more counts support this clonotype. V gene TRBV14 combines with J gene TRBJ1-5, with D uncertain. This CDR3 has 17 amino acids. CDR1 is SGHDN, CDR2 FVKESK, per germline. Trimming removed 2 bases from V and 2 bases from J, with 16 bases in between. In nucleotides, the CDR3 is TGTGCCAGCAGCCAACTTGCAACTCCGTCGGGCAATCAGCCCCAGCATTTT. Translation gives CASSQLATPSGNQPQHF.

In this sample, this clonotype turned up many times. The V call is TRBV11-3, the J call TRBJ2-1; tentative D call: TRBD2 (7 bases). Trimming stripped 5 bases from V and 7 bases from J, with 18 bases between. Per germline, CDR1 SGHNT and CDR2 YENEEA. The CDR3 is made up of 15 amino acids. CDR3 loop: CASSPNAGALNEQFF. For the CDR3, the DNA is TGTGCCAGCAGCCCCAATGCGGGGGCCTTAAATGAGCAGTTCTTC.

In DNA form, the CDR3 reads TGTGCCAGCAGCAGAGCGGGTAGCACAGATACGCAGTATTTT. Encoded protein: CASSRAGSTDTQYF. The chain uses TRBV28 and TRBJ2-3; D might be TRBD2 (6 bases). This CDR3 comprises 14 residues. Germline V gene data show CDR1 as MDHEN and CDR2 as SYDVKM. With 6 bases removed from V and 0 bases from J, the gap between germline ends came to 10 bases.

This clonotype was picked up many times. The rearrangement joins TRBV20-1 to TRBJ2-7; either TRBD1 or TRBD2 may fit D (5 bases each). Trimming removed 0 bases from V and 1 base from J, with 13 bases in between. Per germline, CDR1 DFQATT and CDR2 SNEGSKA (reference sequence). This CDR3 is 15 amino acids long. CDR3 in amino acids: CSARDPGRMSYEQYF. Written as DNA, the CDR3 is TGCAGTGCTAGAGATCCGGGACGGATGTCCTACGAGCAGTACTTC.

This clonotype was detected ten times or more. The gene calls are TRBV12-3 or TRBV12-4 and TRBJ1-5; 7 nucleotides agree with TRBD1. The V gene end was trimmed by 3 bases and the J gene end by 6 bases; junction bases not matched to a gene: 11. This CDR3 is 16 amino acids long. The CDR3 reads CASSFSTGWSGQPQHF. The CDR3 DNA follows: TGTGCCAGCAGTTTTTCGACAGGGTGGTCGGGTCAGCCCCAGCATTTT.